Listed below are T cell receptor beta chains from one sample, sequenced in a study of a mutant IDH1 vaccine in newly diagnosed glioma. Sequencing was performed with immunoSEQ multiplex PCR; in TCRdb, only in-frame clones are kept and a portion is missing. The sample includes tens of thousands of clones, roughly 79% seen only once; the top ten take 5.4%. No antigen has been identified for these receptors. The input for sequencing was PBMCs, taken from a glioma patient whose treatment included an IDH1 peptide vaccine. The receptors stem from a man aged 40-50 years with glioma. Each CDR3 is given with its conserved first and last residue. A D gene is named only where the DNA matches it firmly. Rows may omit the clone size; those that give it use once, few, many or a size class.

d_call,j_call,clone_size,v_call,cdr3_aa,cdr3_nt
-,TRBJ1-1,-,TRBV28,CASITGPLNTEAFF,TGTGCCAGCATCACAGGGCCGTTGAACACTGAAGCTTTCTTT
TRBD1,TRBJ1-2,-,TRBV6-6,CASSKTGGIGYTF,TGTGCCAGCAGTAAGACAGGGGGAATTGGCTACACCTTC
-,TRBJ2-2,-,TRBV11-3,CASSFRTGLNTGELFF,TGTGCCAGCAGCTTCCGGACGGGCCTGAACACCGGGGAGCTGTTTTTT
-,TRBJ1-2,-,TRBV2,CASSLELEYGYTF,TGTGCCAGCAGTCTCGAGCTAGAGTATGGCTACACCTTC
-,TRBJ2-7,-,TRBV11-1,CASSFRVDEQYF,TGTGCCAGCAGCTTCAGGGTCGACGAGCAGTACTTC
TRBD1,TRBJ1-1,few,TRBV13,CASSLSDRGPEAFF,TGTGCCAGCAGTCTCTCGGACAGGGGGCCTGAAGCTTTCTTT
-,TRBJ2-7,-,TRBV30,CAWSLQGFYEQYF,TGTGCCTGGAGTCTTCAAGGATTTTACGAGCAGTACTTC
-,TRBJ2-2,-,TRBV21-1,CATRNRNHTGELFF,TGTGCCACCAGGAACAGAAATCACACCGGGGAGCTGTTTTTT
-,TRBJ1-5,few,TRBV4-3,CASSQGVGNQPQHF,TGCGCCAGCAGCCAAGGAGTGGGCAATCAGCCCCAGCATTTT
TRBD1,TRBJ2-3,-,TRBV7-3,CASSSTGARRKGTQYF,TGTGCCAGCAGCTCGACAGGGGCAAGGCGTAAGGGTACGCAGTATTTT
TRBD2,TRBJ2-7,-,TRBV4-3,CASSLTPGGAYEQYF,TGCGCCAGCAGCCTGACCCCGGGGGGGGCCTACGAGCAGTACTTC
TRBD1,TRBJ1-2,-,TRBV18,CASSLQVIGTGGKSGYTF,TGTGCCAGCTCACTTCAGGTCATCGGGACAGGGGGAAAAAGTGGCTACACCTTC
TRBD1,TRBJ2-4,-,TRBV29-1,CSVHTLQGAKNIQYF,TGCAGCGTACATACGCTACAGGGGGCCAAAAACATTCAGTACTTC
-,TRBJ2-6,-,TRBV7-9,CASSFGANVLTF,TGTGCCAGCAGCTTTGGGGCCAACGTCCTGACTTTC
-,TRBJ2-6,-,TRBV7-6,CASSSPTSGFSGANVLTF,TGTGCCAGCAGCTCCCCGACCTCAGGGTTCTCTGGGGCCAACGTCCTGACTTTC
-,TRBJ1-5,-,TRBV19,CASSMEVRAGDQPQHF,TGTGCCAGTAGTATGGAGGTGAGGGCAGGAGATCAGCCCCAGCATTTT
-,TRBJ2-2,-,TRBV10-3,CAITPGVGRASNTGELFF,TGTGCCATCACCCCCGGGGTTGGCAGGGCTTCGAACACCGGGGAGCTGTTTTTT
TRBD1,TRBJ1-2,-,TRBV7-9,CASSRGQSNYGYTF,TGTGCCAGCAGCAGGGGACAGTCCAACTATGGCTACACCTTC
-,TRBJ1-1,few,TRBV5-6,CASSLGGNAEAFF,TGTGCCAGCAGCTTGGGGGGGAATGCTGAAGCTTTCTTT
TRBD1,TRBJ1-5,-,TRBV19,CASGQGARNQPQHF,TGTGCCAGTGGACAGGGGGCGCGCAATCAGCCCCAGCATTTT
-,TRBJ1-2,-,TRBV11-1,CASSLSSVPVDGYTF,TGTGCCAGCAGCTTATCGTCTGTCCCCGTTGATGGCTACACCTTC
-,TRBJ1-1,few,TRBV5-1,CASSLDRENTEAFF,TGCGCCAGCAGCTTGGACAGGGAGAACACTGAAGCTTTCTTT
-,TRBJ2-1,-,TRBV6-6,CASSYSPSGLGNEQFF,TGTGCCAGCAGTTACTCCCCCTCGGGATTGGGCAATGAGCAGTTCTTC
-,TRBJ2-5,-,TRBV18,CASSPQREETQYF,TGTGCCAGCTCACCACAGCGGGAAGAGACCCAGTACTTC
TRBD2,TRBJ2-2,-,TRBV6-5,CASRDSGKNTGELFF,TGTGCCAGCAGGGATAGCGGGAAAAACACCGGGGAGCTGTTTTTT
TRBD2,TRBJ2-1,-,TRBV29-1,CSRTEAGLAGGPEQFF,TGCAGCCGTACCGAGGCGGGACTAGCGGGAGGACCCGAGCAGTTCTTC
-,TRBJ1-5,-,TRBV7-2,CASSLPNQPQHF,TGTGCCAGCAGTCTCCCCAATCAGCCCCAGCATTTT
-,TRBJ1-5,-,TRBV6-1,CASSGGGSNQPQHF,TGTGCCAGCAGTGGGGGGGGGAGCAATCAGCCCCAGCATTTT
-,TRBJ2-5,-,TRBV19,CASSTGVETQYF,TGTGCCAGTAGTACAGGGGTAGAGACCCAGTACTTC
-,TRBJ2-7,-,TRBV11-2,CASSLTAGPYEQYF,TGTGCCAGCAGCTTGACAGCGGGTCCCTACGAGCAGTACTTC
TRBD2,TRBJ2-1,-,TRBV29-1,CSVEDPQRESYNEQFF,TGCAGCGTTGAAGATCCCCAGCGGGAGTCCTACAATGAGCAGTTCTTC
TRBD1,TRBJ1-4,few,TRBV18,CASSRSGTGGEKLFF,TGTGCCAGCTCACGTTCCGGGACAGGGGGCGAAAAACTGTTTTTT
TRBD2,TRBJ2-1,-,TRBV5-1,CASSLASGRPLNEQFF,TGCGCCAGCAGCTTGGCCAGCGGGAGACCTCTCAATGAGCAGTTCTTC
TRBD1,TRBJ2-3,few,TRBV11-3,CASSLATGGPTDTQYF,TGTGCCAGCAGCTTAGCGACAGGGGGGCCCACAGATACGCAGTATTTT
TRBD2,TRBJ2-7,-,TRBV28,CASGTLSGGTTKQYF,TGTGCCAGCGGAACGTTGTCGGGAGGCACTACGAAGCAGTACTTC
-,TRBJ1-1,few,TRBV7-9,CASSAMGGTTEAFF,TGTGCCAGCAGTGCGATGGGGGGGACCACTGAAGCTTTCTTT
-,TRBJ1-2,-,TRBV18,CASSSTGPGLVGYGYTF,TGTGCCAGCTCAAGTACAGGACCGGGATTAGTCGGCTATGGCTACACCTTC
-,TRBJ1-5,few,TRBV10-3,CAISEAGNQPQHF,TGTGCCATCAGTGAAGCGGGGAATCAGCCCCAGCATTTT
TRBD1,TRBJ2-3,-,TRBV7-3,CASNPTGQAGDTQYF,TGTGCCAGCAACCCGACAGGGCAGGCCGGAGATACGCAGTATTTT
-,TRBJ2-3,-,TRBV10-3,CAISEPDTTDTQYF,TGTGCCATCAGTGAACCGGACACAACAGATACGCAGTATTTT
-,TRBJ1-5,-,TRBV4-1,CASSPYGGRQPQHF,TGCGCCAGCAGCCCCTACGGGGGCAGGCAGCCCCAGCATTTT
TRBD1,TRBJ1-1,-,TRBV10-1,CASSGDRVSFF,TGCGCCAGCAGCGGGGACAGGGTATCCTTCTTT
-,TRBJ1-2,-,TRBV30,CAWSGLGGYTF,TGTGCCTGGAGTGGCCTGGGTGGCTACACCTTC
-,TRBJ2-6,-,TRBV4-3,CASSPRGQGISGANVLTF,TGCGCCAGCAGCCCCCGAGGTCAGGGGATTTCTGGGGCCAACGTCCTGACTTTC
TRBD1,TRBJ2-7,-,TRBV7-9,CASSFIGQAGIDLSGQYF,TGTGCCAGCAGCTTTATTGGACAGGCTGGTATAGACCTTTCAGGGCAGTACTTC
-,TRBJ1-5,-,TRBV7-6,CASARGAASNQPQHF,TGTGCCAGCGCGAGGGGGGCGGCGAGCAATCAGCCCCAGCATTTT
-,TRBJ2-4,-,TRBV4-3,CASSQGRGAKNIQYF,TGCGCCAGCAGCCAAGGGAGGGGGGCCAAAAACATTCAGTACTTC
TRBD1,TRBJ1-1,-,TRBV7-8,CASSLVGTELSTEAFF,TGTGCCAGCAGCTTAGTGGGGACAGAGCTGAGCACTGAAGCTTTCTTT
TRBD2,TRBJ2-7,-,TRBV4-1,CASSPGLAGYEQYF,TGCGCCAGCAGCCCGGGACTAGCGGGGTACGAGCAGTACTTC
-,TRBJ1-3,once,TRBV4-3,CASSQDMGDTIYF,TGCGCCAGCAGCCAAGATATGGGGGACACCATATATTTT
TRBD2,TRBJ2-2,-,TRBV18,CASSPRLSGALNTGELFF,TGTGCCAGCTCACCACGGTTAAGCGGGGCGCTGAACACCGGGGAGCTGTTTTTT
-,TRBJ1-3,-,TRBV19,CASSTRRTSGNTIYF,TGTGCCAGTAGCACACGGCGGACCTCGGGAAACACCATATATTTT
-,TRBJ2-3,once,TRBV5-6,CASSLSVVDTQYF,TGTGCCAGCAGCTTGAGTGTGGTTGATACGCAGTATTTT
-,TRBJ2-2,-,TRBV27,CASSLLSGELFF,TGTGCCAGCAGTTTATTGTCCGGGGAGCTGTTTTTT
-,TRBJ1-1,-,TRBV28,CASRIGQPKTNTEAFF,TGTGCCAGCAGGATAGGACAACCTAAAACGAACACTGAAGCTTTCTTT
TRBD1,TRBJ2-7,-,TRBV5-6,CASSNIRQGTYEQYF,TGTGCCAGCAGCAATATCCGACAGGGGACCTACGAGCAGTACTTC
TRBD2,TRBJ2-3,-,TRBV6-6,CASQGLAGTDTQYF,TGTGCCTCCCAGGGACTAGCGGGCACAGATACGCAGTATTTT